This T cell receptor (beta chain) was captured in a study of regulatory T cells in long-lasting Graves disease. For TCR beta, libraries came from iRepertoire HTBI primers and Arm-PCR of CDR3 regions. MiXCR, run by TCRdb on the multiplex PCR reads, gives a single entry per CDR3 protein. The profile shows under 250,000 distinct CDR3 sequences, roughly 18% of them singletons. This clonotype came up many times. Sample time point: newly diagnosed GD, antithyroid drugs for less than 3 months. There was RNA extracted from PBMCs, and the TCR library was made from it. Germline assignment: CDR1 ENHRY and CDR2 SYGVKD. The CDR3 has 13 amino acids. Trimming cost V 6 bases and J 3 bases, with 11 bases left between them. This sample was also put to use in a study of T cells in Graves' hyperthyroidism and ophthalmopathy.

V usage is TRBV10-3 and J usage is TRBJ1-1, with D maybe TRBD1 (5 bases). The sample consisted of peripheral blood mononuclear cells (PBMCs), taken at new diagnosis, from a patient treated with antithyroid drugs. The source of this sequence is a woman in her 30s with Graves disease. DNA of the CDR3: TGTGCCATCAGAGGACCGGGGGACACTGAAGCTTTCTTT. Its translation is CAIRGPGDTEAFF.